Sequencing of this TCR beta chain was carried out in a study of cytomegalovirus exposure and HLA in healthy donors. Trimming cost V 1 base and J 7 bases; bases outside gene matches: 8. This CDR3 contains 15 residues. Per the germline V gene, CDR1 is MDHEN and CDR2 is SYDVKM. It was with 60 Vbeta and 13 Jbeta primers that the PCR ran. Profiled with immunoSEQ multiplex PCR; TCRdb holds only in-frame clones, not every one. The sample contains around 100,000 clones, approximately 79% of which appear only once. This TCR was sampled from a man between 45 and 60 years old in good health and CMV-seropositive. Specimen: PBMCs. The V and J genes are TRBV28 and TRBJ1-1; 8 bases map to TRBD1. CDR3 sequence reads: CASSLFGQGASEAFF. Written as DNA, the CDR3 is TGTGCCAGCAGTTTATTCGGTCAGGGGGCGAGTGAAGCTTTCTTT.